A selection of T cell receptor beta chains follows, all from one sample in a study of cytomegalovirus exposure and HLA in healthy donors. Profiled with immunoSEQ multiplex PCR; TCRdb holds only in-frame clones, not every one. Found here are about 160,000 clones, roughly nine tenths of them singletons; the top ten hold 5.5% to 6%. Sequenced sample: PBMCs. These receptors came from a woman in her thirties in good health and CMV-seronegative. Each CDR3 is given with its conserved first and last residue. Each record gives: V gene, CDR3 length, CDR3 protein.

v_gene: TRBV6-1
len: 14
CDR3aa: CASSEATSRNEQFF

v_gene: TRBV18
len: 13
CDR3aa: CASSPVTGGGYTF

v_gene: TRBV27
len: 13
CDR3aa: CASSFAGGTEAFF

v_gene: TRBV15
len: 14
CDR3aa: CATRVDRDSTEAFF

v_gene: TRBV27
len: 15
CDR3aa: CASRSTRDTNYEQYF

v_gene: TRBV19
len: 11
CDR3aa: CASSQANLQYF

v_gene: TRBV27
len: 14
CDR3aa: CASSLGSEGYGYTF

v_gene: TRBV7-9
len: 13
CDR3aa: CASRAPSAYEQYF

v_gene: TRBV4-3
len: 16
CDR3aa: CASSRPGQGRNQPQHF

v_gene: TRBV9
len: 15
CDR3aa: CASSETASSYNEQFF

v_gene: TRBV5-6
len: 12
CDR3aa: CASSVVPGEQYF

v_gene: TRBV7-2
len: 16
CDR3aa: CASSLAPRRSGYEQYF

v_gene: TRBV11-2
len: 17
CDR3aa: CASSLRAGAISGNTIYF

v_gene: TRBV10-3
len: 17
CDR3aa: CAISDSLAINLYNEQFF

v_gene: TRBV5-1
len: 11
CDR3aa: CASTDHIEQFF

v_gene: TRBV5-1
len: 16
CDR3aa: CASTPGQGAITYEQYF

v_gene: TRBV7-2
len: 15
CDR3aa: CASSASGLASYEQYF

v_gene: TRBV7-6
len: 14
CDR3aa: CASSFAGANYGYTF

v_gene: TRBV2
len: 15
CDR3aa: CAIWGTGPWGYGYTF

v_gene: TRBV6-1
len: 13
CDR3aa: CASIWVMKTEAFF

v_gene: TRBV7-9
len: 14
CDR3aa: CASSPRTNTGELFF

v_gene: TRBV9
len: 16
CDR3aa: CASSYGGESYSYEQYF

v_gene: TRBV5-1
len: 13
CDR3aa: CASSLGTGGEQYF